One T cell receptor beta chain is described in this entry. This entry comes from a study of early T cells in non-severe SARS-CoV-2 infection. About the study: Bulk RNA isolated from unsorted whole blood underwent sequencing; chains were not paired.

Germline values: CDR1 SGHAT, CDR2 FQNNGV. The V segment lost 5 bases and the J segment 6 bases; nucleotides outside the gene matches: 7. The CDR3 covers 14 residues. TCRdb fed the 5' RACE reads into MiXCR, producing one record per CDR3 protein. The sample shows under 65,000 distinct CDR3 sequences, over 9.5% of them seen only once. The rearrangement links TRBV11-2 to TRBJ2-7; 10 nucleotides line up with TRBD1. The source of this sequence is an adult who was a healthcare worker with PCR-confirmed SARS-CoV-2 infection or an uninfected control (not recorded which). Sequencing input: whole blood. In nucleotides, the CDR3 is TGTGCCAGCAGCCGTTGGACAGGGGGGCTCGAGCAGTACTTC. Translating it yields CASSRWTGGLEQYF.